Each of the 2 T cell receptor beta chains below was sequenced from the same sample in a study of T-cell reconstitution after alpha-beta-depleted transplantation in children (dated by TCRdb to the mid-2010s). The library relied on PCR. Data came from an Illumina HiSeq 2500. TCR library preparation used molecular barcoding, with unique molecular identifiers applied to normalize quantification of the TCRbeta repertoire. TCRdb applied fastp at Q25 and MiXCR to the public reads, then kept only in-frame beta chains. A single entry per CDR3 protein holds the most common genes and DNA from its merged rows. The sample records some 550,000 distinct CDR3 sequences, 15% to 20% of which are singletons. The ten largest clonotypes hold roughly 3.3% of the sample. Specimen: PBMCs from the stem cell graft donor, collected from the stem cell graft. All receptors come from a human donor who donated a stem cell graft to a child with acute lymphoblastic leukemia.

The chain links TRBV27 to TRBJ1-5; D unclear. In germline, CDR1 is MNHEY, CDR2 SMNVEV (reference sequence). Trimming took off 3 bases at V and 2 bases at J, with 8 bases between the two ends. The CDR3 covers 14 residues. The CDR3 region is CASSLLGRNQPQHF. CDR3 in DNA: TGTGCCAGCAGTTTGCTGGGTCGCAATCAGCCCCAGCATTTT.

The chain carries TRBV5-1 and TRBJ2-7, with 7 nucleotides matching TRBD2. Germline assignment: CDR1 SGHRS and CDR2 YFSETQ. CDR3 length: 15 amino acids. With V trimmed by 4 bases and J by 5 bases, 12 bases remained unmatched. The CDR3 bases are TGCGCCAGCAGCAAAGAGCGGGGTGGTATGAACGAGCAGTACTTC. Translated, it gives CASSKERGGMNEQYF.